Shown below are 26 T cell receptor beta chains from a single sample sequenced in a study of siplizumab effects on memory and regulatory T cells. The method was immunoSEQ multiplex PCR; TCRdb's version includes in-frame clones alone and lacks a portion of them. There are around 100,000 clones in the sample; about 95% occur only once, and 1% to 1.5% lies in the top ten. Specimen: non-Treg CD4+ T cells sorted from blood. These receptors all stem from a human donor in good health.

This chain links TRBV19 with TRBJ2-1; TRBD2 aligns across 7 bases. Germline-derived CDR1 and CDR2 are LNHDA and SQIVND (reference sequence). Trimming cost V 2 bases and J 0 bases; bases outside gene matches: 4. The CDR3 is 16 residues long. The CDR3 region is CASSIRSGDSYNEQFF. DNA for the CDR3: TGTGCCAGTAGTATACGGAGCGGGGACTCCTACAATGAGCAGTTCTTC.

The genes are TRBV19 and TRBJ1-2; D is undetermined. This CDR3 contains 11 residues. Per germline, CDR1 LNHDA and CDR2 SQIVND (reference sequence). V dropped 10 bases and J dropped 4 bases, with 10 bases sitting between them. The CDR3 spells CATSDIYGYTF. DNA of the CDR3: TGTGCCACATCGGATATCTATGGCTACACCTTC.

V and J are TRBV19 and TRBJ2-7, with 10 bases that match TRBD1. The CDR3 loop spans 14 amino acids. The V gene end was trimmed by 5 bases and the J gene end by 4 bases; junction bases not matched to a gene: 5. Germline V CDR1 and CDR2: LNHDA, SQIVND (reference sequence). CDR3 bases: TGTGCCAGTAGTCCCCGGACAGGGGGGTACGAGCAGTACTTC. Its translation: CASSPRTGGYEQYF.

The rearrangement uses TRBV5-1 and TRBJ2-7; 10 positions match TRBD2. The ends lost 4 bases at V and 1 base at J; junction bases unmatched: 2. The CDR3 runs to 14 residues. CDR1 and CDR2 (germline): SGHRS, YFSETQ. Here the CDR3 reads CASSEAGGSYEQYF. The CDR3 coding sequence is TGCGCCAGCAGCGAAGCGGGAGGGTCCTACGAGCAGTACTTC.

The chain couples TRBV6-5 to TRBJ2-5, with no clear D. This CDR3 is 13 amino acids long. Germline values: CDR1 MNHEY, CDR2 SVGAGI. Trimming removed 6 bases at V and 0 bases at J, with 8 bases between. The CDR3 coding sequence is TGTGCCAGCAGACCCCCGTACCAAGAGACCCAGTACTTC. Residues: CASRPPYQETQYF.

The chain employs TRBV9 and TRBJ1-6; D remains unclear. This CDR3 spans 14 amino acids. The germline V gene has CDR1 SGDLS and CDR2 YYNGEE. Trimming removed 8 bases at V and 5 bases at J, with 14 bases between. CDR3 amino acids: CASRTGANNSPLHF. The CDR3 DNA reads TGTGCCAGTCGGACGGGAGCTAATAATTCACCCCTCCACTTT.

To note about this clone: Within the sample, other DNA sequences also encode this same CDR3. The gene calls are TRBV11-2 and TRBJ2-5; possibly TRBD2 for D (5 bases). CDR1 is SGHAT, CDR2 FQNNGV, per germline. This CDR3 has 13 amino acids. Trimming took 4 bases from V and 2 from J, leaving 8 bases between them. The DNA of the CDR3 is TGTGCCAGCAGCTCCGGGGTACAAGAGACCCAGTACTTC. It encodes CASSSGVQETQYF.

The chain couples TRBV5-1 to TRBJ1-1; D not certain. Looked up from germline, CDR1 is SGHRS and CDR2 is YFSETQ. V lost 0 bases and J 1 base, leaving 4 bases between the germline ends. The CDR3 contains 13 residues. CDR3 in amino acids: CASSLARNTEAFF. The CDR3 nucleotides read TGCGCCAGCAGCTTGGCCAGGAACACTGAAGCTTTCTTT.

The genes are TRBV5-6 and TRBJ2-7; D may correspond to TRBD1 or TRBD2 (5 bases each). V lost 4 bases, J lost 7 bases, and 24 bases lay in between. CDR1 and CDR2 (germline): SGHDT, YYEEEE. The CDR3 sequence is 16 residues long. The CDR3 sequence: CASSPIDSPTRVEQYF. CDR3 sequence (DNA): TGTGCCAGCAGCCCAATTGACAGCCCTACGAGGGTTGAGCAGTACTTC. The entire variable domain, with the rest obtained from reference TRBV5-6 and TRBJ2-7, is as follows: DAGVTQSPTHLIKTRGQQVTLRCSPKSGHDTVSWYQQALGQGPQFIFQYYEEEERQRGNFPDRFSGHQFPNYSSELNVNALLLGDSALYLCASSPIDSPTRVEQYFGPGTRLTVT.

V is TRBV19 and J is TRBJ1-1; tentative D call: TRBD1 (5 bases). There are 16 residues in the CDR3. The V gene's germline CDR1 is LNHDA and CDR2 SQIVND (reference sequence). V dropped 6 bases and J dropped 4 bases, with 21 bases sitting between them. CDR3 residues: CASSSPFRVVGTEAFF. The DNA of the CDR3 is TGTGCCAGTAGCTCCCCTTTCAGGGTTGTCGGCACTGAAGCTTTCTTT.

This rearrangement joins TRBV19 to TRBJ1-1, with no clear D. CDR3 length: 13 residues. The germline V gene encodes CDR1 LNHDA and CDR2 SQIVND (reference sequence). V shed 3 bases and J shed 1 base, with 6 bases lying between them. In DNA form, the CDR3 reads TGTGCCAGTAGTATGGGGAAGAACACTGAAGCTTTCTTT. It specifies CASSMGKNTEAFF.

This rearrangement joins TRBV19 to TRBJ2-2, with a tentative D call TRBD1 (5 bases). This CDR3 region has 14 residues. Trimming removed 5 bases from V and 5 bases from J, with 12 bases in between. Germline V gives CDR1 LNHDA, CDR2 SQIVND (reference sequence). The DNA for the CDR3 is TGTGCCAGTAGTTGGCAGGGCGGTACCGGGGAGCTGTTTTTT. Translated: CASSWQGGTGELFF.

This chain uses TRBV6-1 with TRBJ1-4; TRBD1 aligns across 8 bases. The CDR3 is made up of 15 amino acids. CDR1 and CDR2 (germline): MNHNS, SASEGT. J was trimmed by 3 bases and V by 3 bases; bases with no gene match: 3. Here the CDR3 DNA reads TGTGCCAGCAGTGACAGGGGGCGTGCTAATGAAAAACTGTTTTTT. Amino acids: CASSDRGRANEKLFF.

J is TRBJ2-5 and V is TRBV5-4, with unresolved D. V lost 1 base, J lost 4 bases, and 5 bases lay in between. CDR3 length equals 12 residues. Germline V gives CDR1 SGHNT, CDR2 YYREEE (reference sequence). The CDR3 loop is CASSLLSETQYF. The CDR3 nucleotides are TGTGCCAGCAGCTTGTTATCAGAGACCCAGTACTTC.

The chain uses TRBV7-3 and TRBJ2-1, with 9 nucleotides matching TRBD2. Germline-derived CDR1 and CDR2 are SGHTA and FQGTGA. V dropped 6 bases and J dropped 7; count of bases not matched to a gene: 4. There are 13 residues in the CDR3. CDR3 bases: TGTGCCAGCAGGGTTAGCGGGAGTAATGAGCAGTTCTTC. Translation gives CASRVSGSNEQFF.

V and J are TRBV19 and TRBJ2-5; D perhaps matches TRBD2 (6 bases). Germline lookup yields CDR1 LNHDA and CDR2 SQIVND (reference sequence). The length of the CDR3 is 14 residues. Trimming took 5 bases from V and 2 from J, leaving 12 bases between them. The CDR3 sequence is CASSRDLTQETQYF. The DNA for the CDR3 is TGTGCCAGTAGTCGGGACTTGACTCAAGAGACCCAGTACTTC.

The V and J genes are TRBV4-2 and TRBJ2-5, with 12 bases that match TRBD2. This CDR3 contains 15 residues. CDR1 and CDR2 (germline): LGHNA, YNFKEQ. Trimming took 0 bases from V and 5 from J; bases not matched to a gene: 1. CDR3 DNA: TGTGCCAGCAGCCAAGAGACTAGCGGGAGTGAGACCCAGTACTTC. It yields the protein CASSQETSGSETQYF.

In regard to this clone: Within the sample, other DNA sequences also encode this same CDR3. V gene TRBV5-1 combines with J gene TRBJ1-4, with D perhaps TRBD1 (6 bases). The V and J ends lost 3 bases and 2 bases respectively, with 11 bases between them. This CDR3 has 15 residues. CDR1 and CDR2 (germline): SGHRS, YFSETQ. CDR3 nucleotides: TGCGCCAGCAGCTCAGGGGATTCTACTAATGAAAAACTGTTTTTT. Translating it yields CASSSGDSTNEKLFF.

The rearrangement uses TRBV5-6 and TRBJ2-7; D remains unclear. Germline loops: CDR1 SGHDT, CDR2 YYEEEE. Trimming stripped 2 bases from V and 7 bases from J, with 10 bases between. This CDR3 region has 12 residues. CDR3 in amino acids: CASSLSYMEQYF. The CDR3, as DNA: TGTGCCAGCAGCTTATCTTATATGGAGCAGTACTTC.

This clone has a handful of counts. The sample has other DNA sequences that encode this CDR3 too. This chain joins TRBV7-3 and TRBJ2-1; D might be TRBD2 (6 bases). The germline V gene has CDR1 SGHTA and CDR2 FQGTGA. The V end lost 1 base, the J end lost 6 bases, and 7 bases lay between the germline ends. There are 13 residues in the CDR3. The CDR3 nucleotides are TGTGCCAGCAGCTTAAACGGGGGCAATGAGCAGTTCTTC. Translated: CASSLNGGNEQFF.

The CDR3 region has the DNA TGTGCCAGCAGCCCCCGGGAGATAGTCTCTGGAAACACCATATATTTT. This codes for CASSPREIVSGNTIYF. The J gene is TRBJ1-3, the V gene TRBV5-5; D is undetermined. Trimming shortened V by 4 bases and J by 0 bases, and 14 bases separated the two germline ends. CDR1 is SGHKS and CDR2 is YYEKEE in the germline V gene (reference sequence). The CDR3 is 16 amino acids.

The V and J genes are TRBV4-1 and TRBJ2-3; 7 nucleotides agree with TRBD1. Trimming took 4 bases from V and 2 from J; bases not matched to a gene: 6. The germline V gene encodes CDR1 MGHRA and CDR2 YSYEKL. The CDR3 has 15 residues. The CDR3 is CASSLRDSDTDTQYF. The CDR3 DNA sequence: TGCGCCAGCAGCCTCCGGGACAGCGACACAGATACGCAGTATTTT.

CDR3 in DNA: TGCGCCAGCAGCCTCCGAAGTGGACTAGCGGACAATGAGCAGTTCTTC. This codes for CASSLRSGLADNEQFF. The chain couples TRBV5-1 to TRBJ2-1; 10 bases map to TRBD2. The CDR3 has 16 residues. Germline V lookup: CDR1 SGHRS, CDR2 YFSETQ. V lost 4 bases, J lost 5 bases, and 9 bases stayed unmatched.

This clone was counted a few times. The rearrangement joins TRBV4-1 to TRBJ2-1, with 12 bases lining up with TRBD2. With 4 bases clipped from V and 4 bases from J, the junction kept 5 bases outside the gene matches. CDR1 is MGHRA and CDR2 is YSYEKL in the germline V gene. CDR3 length: 16 amino acids. The CDR3 loop is CASSRPGTSGYNEQFF. As DNA, the CDR3 is TGCGCCAGCAGCCGACCCGGGACTAGCGGGTACAATGAGCAGTTCTTC.

The chain uses TRBV20-1 and TRBJ2-7; D may be TRBD1 (6 bases). CDR1 and CDR2 from the germline V gene are DFQATT and SNEGSKA (reference sequence). V was trimmed by 6 bases and J by 3 bases, leaving 9 bases between them. The CDR3 contains 11 residues. CDR3 in DNA: TGCAGTGCCCCCAGGGGCTACGAGCAGTACTTC. Protein product: CSAPRGYEQYF.

This rearrangement joins TRBV6-6 to TRBJ1-2; TRBD1 is a possible D gene (6 bases). The CDR3 runs 12 residues. V was shortened by 2 bases and J by 8 bases, with 9 bases between the two germline ends. From germline, CDR1 is MNHNY and CDR2 SVGAGI (reference sequence). For the CDR3, the DNA is TGTGCCAGCAGTTACGGGGACACAGGCTACACCTTC. Translation: CASSYGDTGYTF.